Listed here are 21 T cell receptor beta chains from one sample, sequenced in a study of somatic mutations in cytotoxic T cells in rheumatoid arthritis. The table came from immunoSEQ multiplex PCR; TCRdb's copy has only in-frame clones and leaves some out. The data show tens of thousands of clones, with 86% seen just once and over 15% held by the top ten. The sample consisted of CD8+ T cells sorted from blood. The receptors stem from a woman aged 45-59 years in good health.

The chain carries TRBV9 and TRBJ2-3; weak D call: TRBD2 (6 bases). V lost 0 bases to trimming and J lost 6 bases, with 14 bases between them. The CDR3 sequence is 15 residues long. Germline CDR1 is SGDLS and CDR2 is YYNGEE. This chain's CDR3 is CASSVGSGLGDTQYF. In DNA, the CDR3 is TGTGCCAGCAGCGTAGGTAGCGGCCTAGGGGATACGCAGTATTTT.

The J gene is TRBJ1-1, the V gene TRBV4-1; 7 bases are shared with TRBD1. The CDR3 contains 13 residues. Germline CDR1 is MGHRA and CDR2 is YSYEKL. Unmatched junction bases numbered 7, after V lost 4 bases and J lost 8 bases. CDR3 coding DNA: TGCGCCAGCAGCCTCCGGGACAGAAGCGAAGCTTTCTTT. As protein: CASSLRDRSEAFF.

The rearrangement uses TRBV7-6 and TRBJ2-3, with 7 bases aligning to TRBD2. The CDR3 contains 17 residues. The ends lost 4 bases at V and 0 bases at J; junction bases unmatched: 10. Looked up from germline, CDR1 is SGHVS and CDR2 is FNYEAQ. The CDR3 region is CASSSSVSGGSTDTQYF. CDR3 sequence (DNA): TGTGCCAGCAGCTCGAGTGTTTCGGGGGGTAGCACAGATACGCAGTATTTT.

J is TRBJ2-3 and V is TRBV6-4; 9 bases line up with TRBD2. The CDR3 has 14 residues. Looked up from germline, CDR1 is MRHNA and CDR2 is SNTAGT. J lost 1 base, V lost 4 bases, and 0 bases had no gene match. The CDR3 here is CASSVAGGTDTQYF. As DNA, the CDR3 is TGTGCCAGCAGTGTAGCGGGGGGCACAGATACGCAGTATTTT.

This sequence joins TRBV6-4 and TRBJ2-2, with 7 bases fitting TRBD2. Germline lookup yields CDR1 MRHNA and CDR2 SNTAGT. The CDR3 totals 14 residues. With V trimmed by 2 bases and J by 3 bases, 0 bases remained unmatched. The CDR3 loop is CASSDAGDTGELFF. CDR3 bases: TGTGCCAGCAGTGACGCGGGGGACACCGGGGAGCTGTTTTTT.

The chain recombines TRBV5-4 with TRBJ2-3; D possibly corresponds to TRBD2 (5 bases). With 3 bases removed from V and 2 bases from J, the gap between germline ends came to 16 bases. CDR1 is SGHNT and CDR2 is YYREEE in the germline V gene (reference sequence). CDR3 length: 16 amino acids. The CDR3 nucleotides read TGTGCCAGCAGCTCCTTTTTAGCGCGACTCACAGATACGCAGTATTTT. Its protein product is CASSSFLARLTDTQYF.

The CDR3 DNA reads TGTGCCAGCAGCGGAATCGGGACAGGGCTTTTCAATGAGCAGTTCTTC. Residues: CASSGIGTGLFNEQFF. The chain couples TRBV9 to TRBJ2-1, with TRBD1 matching over 9 bases. Germline lookup yields CDR1 SGDLS and CDR2 YYNGEE. Trimming removed 3 bases from V and 6 bases from J; junction bases left unmatched: 10. The CDR3 has 16 amino acids.

The chain is built from TRBV11-2 and TRBJ1-2; D gene uncertain. With 1 base removed from V and 5 bases from J, the gap between germline ends came to 20 bases. The CDR3 is 17 amino acids. CDR1 and CDR2 (germline): SGHAT, FQNNGV. For the CDR3, the DNA is TGTGCCAGCAGCTTAGCGGCAGTGGATCCCGAGCCTTATGGCTACACCTTC. Protein sequence: CASSLAAVDPEPYGYTF.

The V and J genes are TRBV27 and TRBJ1-6, with D hard to call. The CDR3 sequence is 15 residues long. V lost 8 bases and J 0 bases, leaving 11 bases between the germline ends. CDR1 and CDR2 from the germline V gene are MNHEY and SMNVEV (reference sequence). This CDR3 is CASGFPSSYNSPLHF. The CDR3 DNA reads TGTGCCAGCGGGTTTCCGAGCTCCTATAATTCACCCCTCCACTTT.

The rearrangement uses TRBV6-5 and TRBJ2-1; D possibly corresponds to TRBD2 (6 bases). The V end was cut by 7 bases, the J end by 9 bases, with 16 bases between. The V gene's germline CDR1 is MNHEY and CDR2 SVGAGI. The CDR3 spans 13 residues. The CDR3 here is CASIVRDGGEQFF. Here the CDR3 DNA reads TGTGCCAGCATCGTCAGGGACGGGGGTGAGCAGTTCTTC.

V and J are TRBV4-3 and TRBJ1-6; no firm D call. With 0 bases removed from V and 2 bases from J, the gap between germline ends came to 11 bases. The CDR3 extends over 17 amino acids. The V gene's germline CDR1 is LGHNA and CDR2 YSLEER. CDR3 nucleotides: TGCGCCAGCAGCCAAGAAAGGGCCGGAGCCTATAATTCACCCCTCCACTTT. It codes for CASSQERAGAYNSPLHF.

The gene calls are TRBV7-9 and TRBJ2-7, with TRBD2 as a possible D gene (6 bases). CDR1 SEHNR and CDR2 FQNEAQ come from the germline V gene (reference sequence). This CDR3 is 16 amino acids long. Trimming removed 5 bases from V and 6 bases from J, with 23 bases in between. CDR3 coding DNA: TGTGCCAGCAGCCTCCCAGGGATGGGCCTGGAGGGCGAGCAGTACTTC. This encodes CASSLPGMGLEGEQYF. Filled out from reference TRBV7-9 and TRBJ2-7, the complete variable domain reads DTGVSQNPRHKITKRGQNVTFRCDPISEHNRLYWYRQTLGQGPEFLTYFQNEAQLEKSRLLSDRFSAERPKGSFSTLEIQRTEQGDSAMYLCASSLPGMGLEGEQYFGPGTRLTVT.

This clone was seen once. The chain is built from TRBV6-4 and TRBJ2-6; no definite D call. Trimming shortened V by 6 bases and J by 4 bases, and 13 bases separated the two germline ends. This CDR3 is 15 amino acids long. Germline V CDR1 and CDR2: MRHNA, SNTAGT. As DNA, the CDR3 is TGTGCCAGCAGCGAGGCCGCCTCCGGGGCCAACGTCCTGACTTTC. Translated, it gives CASSEAASGANVLTF.

The V and J genes are TRBV28 and TRBJ2-4; D perhaps matches TRBD1 (6 bases). CDR1 and CDR2 (germline): MDHEN, SYDVKM. The CDR3 sequence is 15 residues long. V dropped 3 bases and J dropped 5 bases, with 14 bases sitting between them. CDR3 residues: CASSFGSGDENIQYF. CDR3 nucleotide sequence: TGTGCCAGCAGTTTTGGATCAGGGGACGAAAACATTCAGTACTTC.

This rearrangement joins TRBV19 to TRBJ1-6; D is unresolved. Deletions cut 5 bases from V and 9 bases from J, with 20 bases between. The CDR3 runs to 16 residues. The germline V gene has CDR1 LNHDA and CDR2 SQIVND (reference sequence). The CDR3 reads CASSAHQWAVGSPLHF. CDR3 sequence (DNA): TGTGCCAGTAGTGCTCACCAATGGGCCGTAGGTTCACCCCTCCACTTT.

The CDR3 nucleotides read TGCGCCAGCAGCCCTACAGGGGACGAGTACGAGCAGTACTTC. Its translation is CASSPTGDEYEQYF. The chain recombines TRBV5-1 with TRBJ2-7; 7 nucleotides agree with TRBD1. With V trimmed by 4 bases and J by 4 bases, 8 bases remained unmatched. CDR3 length: 14 amino acids. Germline CDR1 is SGHRS and CDR2 is YFSETQ.

This clone was recorded only once. V is TRBV6-1 and J is TRBJ2-2; TRBD1 might be the D (6 bases). Germline-derived CDR1 and CDR2 are MNHNS and SASEGT. V lost 6 bases and J lost 6, with 8 bases in between. CDR3 size: 12 residues. CDR3 residues: CASSRGSGELFF. The CDR3 DNA sequence: TGTGCCAGCAGCAGGGGCTCCGGGGAGCTGTTTTTT.

This clone appeared a few times. The CDR3, as DNA: TGTGCCAGCAGCTGGGGGGACAGAACTGAAGCTTTCTTT. Amino acid sequence: CASSWGDRTEAFF. The V call is TRBV7-2, the J call TRBJ1-1; TRBD1 matches 7 bases. CDR1 is SGHTA and CDR2 is FQGNSA in the germline V gene. The CDR3 length is 13 residues. V shed 4 bases and J 5 bases; nucleotides not matched to a gene: 4.

This clone appeared a few times. The gene calls are TRBV7-9 and TRBJ2-3, with D possibly being TRBD2 (6 bases). The CDR3 has 15 amino acids. CDR1 is SEHNR and CDR2 is FQNEAQ in the germline V gene (reference sequence). Trimming took 3 bases from V and 6 from J, leaving 16 bases between them. Written as DNA, the CDR3 is TGTGCCAGCAGCTTTACAGGAGGGCGAGGGGATACGCAGTATTTT. The encoded protein is CASSFTGGRGDTQYF.

The chain couples TRBV7-9 to TRBJ2-7; 8 bases match TRBD1. This CDR3 comprises 14 residues. V was clipped by 0 bases and J by 2 bases; unmatched bases: 0. Germline V gene data show CDR1 as SEHNR and CDR2 as FQNEAQ (reference sequence). The CDR3 coding sequence is TGTGCCAGCAGCTTAGCGGGACAGGCCTACGAGCAGTACTTC. Encoded protein: CASSLAGQAYEQYF.

This chain joins TRBV4-1 and TRBJ2-7, with D possibly TRBD2 on 6 matching bases. The germline CDR1 and CDR2 sequences are MGHRA and YSYEKL. V lost 1 base and J lost 7, with 20 bases in between. This CDR3 has 16 amino acids. The CDR3 is CASSQGAGLVLEEQYF. DNA of the CDR3: TGCGCCAGCAGCCAAGGTGCGGGACTGGTCCTGGAGGAGCAGTACTTC.